This TCR beta chain was captured in a study of identical twins. General study points: Analyses of zero insertions could, in part, be confounded by invariant MAIT and iNKT cells.

With respect to this clonotype: The antigen is not known.

TCRdb redid the calling of the 5' RACE reads with MiXCR, one entry per CDR3 protein. The sample lists hundreds of thousands of distinct CDR3 sequences, 15% to 20% occurring once. Germline V gene data show CDR1 as MGHDK and CDR2 as SYGVNS. V lost 9 bases and J lost 5, with 20 bases in between. CDR3 length: 14 residues. These data are also associated with another study on T cells expressing NK-cell markers.

Input material: PBMCs. This chain links TRBV25-1 with TRBJ2-7; D may be TRBD1 or TRBD2 (5 bases each). This TCR was sampled from a woman under 30 in good health. The CDR3 nucleotides read TGTGCCAGGAGAGGGGTTCATGCCGCCCACGAGCAGTACTTC. Translating it yields CARRGVHAAHEQYF.